Below are 6 T cell receptor beta chains sequenced from a single sample in a study of blood T cell repertoires in COVID-19. Sequencing used immunoSEQ multiplex PCR; TCRdb keeps in-frame clones, though not all of them. The sample includes tens of thousands of clones, 91% of them seen just once. The sample was peripheral blood. Receptors were obtained from a man aged 60 to 75 with acute or convalescent COVID-19.

The gene calls are TRBV28 and TRBJ1-5; 7 nucleotides match TRBD1. V dropped 6 bases and J dropped 2; count of bases not matched to a gene: 10. CDR3 length equals 16 residues. Germline V lookup: CDR1 MDHEN, CDR2 SYDVKM. CDR3 nucleotide sequence: TGTGCCAGCAGCCCCCAGGGGGGTCCTGGCAATCAGCCCCAGCATTTT. Amino acid sequence: CASSPQGGPGNQPQHF.

This clone came up once. The CDR3 loop is CASSQSDRALGIEKLFF. Written as DNA, the CDR3 is TGTGCCAGCAGCCAATCCGACAGGGCGCTTGGGATTGAAAAACTGTTTTTT. The chain combines TRBV3-1 (or the pseudogene TRBV3-2) with TRBJ1-4; 7 nucleotides match TRBD1. This CDR3 contains 17 residues. Unmatched junction bases numbered 13, after V lost 2 bases and J lost 7 bases. The germline V gene has CDR1 LGHDT and CDR2 YNNKEL (reference sequence).

The chain combines TRBV30 with TRBJ1-2, with D possibly being TRBD1 (5 bases). The germline gives CDR1 GTSNPN, CDR2 SVGIG (reference sequence). Trimming removed 3 bases from V and 0 bases from J, with 8 bases in between. This CDR3 has 13 residues. DNA for the CDR3: TGTGCCTGGAGGGGAGGGGCTAACTATGGCTACACCTTC. This codes for CAWRGGANYGYTF.

This clone was seen only a few times. CDR3 sequence reads: CASSPFLTQEINEQFF. Here the CDR3 DNA reads TGTGCCAGCAGCCCATTTCTGACACAGGAGATCAATGAGCAGTTCTTC. The chain is built from TRBV11-2 and TRBJ2-1, with a tentative D call TRBD1 (5 bases). The CDR3 contains 16 residues. The germline V gene has CDR1 SGHAT and CDR2 FQNNGV. The germline V and J ends were trimmed by 5 bases and 6 bases, with 20 bases remaining between them.

The genes are TRBV20-1 and TRBJ2-1, with D possibly matching TRBD2 (5 bases). Deletions cut 3 bases from V and 10 bases from J, with 7 bases between. In germline, CDR1 is DFQATT, CDR2 SNEGSKA (reference sequence). CDR3 length: 10 amino acids. CDR3 in DNA: TGCAGTGCTAGTCGCGGGGAGCAGTTCTTC. Its translation is CSASRGEQFF.

V and J are TRBV4-3 and TRBJ2-1; 14 bases are a match to TRBD2. Germline assignment: CDR1 LGHNA and CDR2 YSLEER. The CDR3 spans 16 residues. V gave up 1 base and J gave up 7 bases; unmatched junction bases: 3. The CDR3 here is CASSQGTSGRINEQFF. CDR3 DNA sequence: TGCGCCAGCAGCCAAGGGACTAGCGGGAGGATAAATGAGCAGTTCTTC.